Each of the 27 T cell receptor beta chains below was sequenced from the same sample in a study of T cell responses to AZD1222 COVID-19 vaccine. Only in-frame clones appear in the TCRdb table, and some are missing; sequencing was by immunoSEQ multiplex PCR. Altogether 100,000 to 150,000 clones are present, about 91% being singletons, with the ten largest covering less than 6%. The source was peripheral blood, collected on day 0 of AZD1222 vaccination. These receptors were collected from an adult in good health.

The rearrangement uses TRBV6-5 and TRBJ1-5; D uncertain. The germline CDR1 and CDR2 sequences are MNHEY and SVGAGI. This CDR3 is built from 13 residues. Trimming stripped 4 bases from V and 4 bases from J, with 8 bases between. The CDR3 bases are TGTGCCAGCAGTTGGCGGACTAATCAGCCCCAGCATTTT. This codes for CASSWRTNQPQHF.

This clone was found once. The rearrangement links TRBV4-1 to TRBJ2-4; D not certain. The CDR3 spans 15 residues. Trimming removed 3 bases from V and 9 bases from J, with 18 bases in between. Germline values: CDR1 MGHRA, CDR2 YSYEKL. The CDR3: CASSQQVGLSFIQYF. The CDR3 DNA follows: TGCGCCAGCAGCCAGCAGGTTGGCCTTTCGTTCATTCAGTACTTC.

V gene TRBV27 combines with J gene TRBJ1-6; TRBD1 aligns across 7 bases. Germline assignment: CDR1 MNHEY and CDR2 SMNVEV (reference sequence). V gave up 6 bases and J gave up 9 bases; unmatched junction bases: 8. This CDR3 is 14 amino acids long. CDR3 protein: CASSPGGAASPLHF. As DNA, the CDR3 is TGTGCCAGCAGCCCAGGGGGGGCTGCTTCACCCCTCCACTTT.

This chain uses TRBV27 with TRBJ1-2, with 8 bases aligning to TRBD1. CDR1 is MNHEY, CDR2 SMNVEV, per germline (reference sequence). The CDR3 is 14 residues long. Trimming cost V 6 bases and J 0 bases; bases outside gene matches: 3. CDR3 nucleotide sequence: TGTGCCAGCAGGCACAGGGGGACTAACTATGGCTACACCTTC. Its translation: CASRHRGTNYGYTF.

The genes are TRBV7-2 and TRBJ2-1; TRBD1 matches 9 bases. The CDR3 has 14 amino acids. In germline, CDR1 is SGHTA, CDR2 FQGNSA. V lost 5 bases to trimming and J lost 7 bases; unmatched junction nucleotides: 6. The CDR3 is CASSTDRGENEQFF. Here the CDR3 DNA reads TGTGCCAGCAGCACGGACAGGGGCGAAAATGAGCAGTTCTTC.

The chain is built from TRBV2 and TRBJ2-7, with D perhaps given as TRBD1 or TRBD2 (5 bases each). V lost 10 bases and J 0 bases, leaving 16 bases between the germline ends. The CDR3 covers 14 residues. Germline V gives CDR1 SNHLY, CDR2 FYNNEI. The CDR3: CATSTGTGSYEQYF. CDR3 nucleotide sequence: TGTGCCACGTCAACCGGGACGGGCTCCTACGAGCAGTACTTC. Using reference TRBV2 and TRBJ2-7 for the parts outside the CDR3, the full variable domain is EPEVTQTPSHQVTQMGQEVILRCVPISNHLYFYWYRQILGQKVEFLVSFYNNEISEKSEIFDDQFSVERPDGSNFTLKIRSTKLEDSAMYFCATSTGTGSYEQYFGPGTRLTVT.

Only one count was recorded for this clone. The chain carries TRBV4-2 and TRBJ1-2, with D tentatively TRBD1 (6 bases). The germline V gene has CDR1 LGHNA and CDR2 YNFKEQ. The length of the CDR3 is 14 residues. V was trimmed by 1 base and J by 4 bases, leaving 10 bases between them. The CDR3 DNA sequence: TGTGCCAGCAGCCAAGTGGACAGTCTCTATGGCTACACCTTC. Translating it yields CASSQVDSLYGYTF.

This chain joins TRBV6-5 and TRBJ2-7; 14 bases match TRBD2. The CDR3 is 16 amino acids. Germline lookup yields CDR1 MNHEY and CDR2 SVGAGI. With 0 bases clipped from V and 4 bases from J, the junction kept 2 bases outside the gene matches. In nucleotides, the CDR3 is TGTGCCAGCAGTTACTCGACTAGCGGGGGGGCTTACGAGCAGTACTTC. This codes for CASSYSTSGGAYEQYF.

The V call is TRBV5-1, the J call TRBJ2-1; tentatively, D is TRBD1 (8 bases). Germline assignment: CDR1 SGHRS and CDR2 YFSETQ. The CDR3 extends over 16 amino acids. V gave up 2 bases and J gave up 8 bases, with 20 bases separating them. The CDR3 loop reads CASSLDGRTGRDEQFF. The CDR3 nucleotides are TGCGCCAGCAGCTTAGACGGTCGGACAGGGAGGGATGAGCAGTTCTTC.

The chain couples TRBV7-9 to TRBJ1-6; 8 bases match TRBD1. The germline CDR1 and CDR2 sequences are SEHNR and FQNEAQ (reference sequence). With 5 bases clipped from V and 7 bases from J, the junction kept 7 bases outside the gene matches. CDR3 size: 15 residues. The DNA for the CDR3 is TGTGCCAGCAGCGACGGGCAGGGGGCGAATTCACCCCTCCACTTT. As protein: CASSDGQGANSPLHF. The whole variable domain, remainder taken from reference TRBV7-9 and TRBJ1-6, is DTGVSQNPRHKITKRGQNVTFRCDPISEHNRLYWYRQTLGQGPEFLTYFQNEAQLEKSRLLSDRFSAERPKGSFSTLEIQRTEQGDSAMYLCASSDGQGANSPLHFGNGTRLTVT.

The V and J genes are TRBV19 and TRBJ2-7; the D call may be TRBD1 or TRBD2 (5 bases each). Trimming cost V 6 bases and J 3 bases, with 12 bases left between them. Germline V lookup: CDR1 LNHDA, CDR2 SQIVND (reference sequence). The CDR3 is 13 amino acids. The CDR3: CASSGAPFYEQYF. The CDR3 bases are TGTGCCAGTAGCGGGGCACCTTTCTACGAGCAGTACTTC.

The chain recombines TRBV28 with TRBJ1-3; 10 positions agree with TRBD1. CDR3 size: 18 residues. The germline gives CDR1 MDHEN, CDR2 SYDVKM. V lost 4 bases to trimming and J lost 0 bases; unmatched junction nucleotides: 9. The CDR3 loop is CASSSTGTGVRSGNTIYF. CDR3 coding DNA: TGTGCCAGCAGTTCGACCGGGACAGGGGTCCGCTCTGGAAACACCATATATTTT. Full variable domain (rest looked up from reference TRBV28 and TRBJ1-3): DVKVTQSSRYLVKRTGEKVFLECVQDMDHENMFWYRQDPGLGLRLIYFSYDVKMKEKGDIPEGYSVSREKKERFSLILESASTNQTSMYLCASSSTGTGVRSGNTIYFGEGSWLTVV.

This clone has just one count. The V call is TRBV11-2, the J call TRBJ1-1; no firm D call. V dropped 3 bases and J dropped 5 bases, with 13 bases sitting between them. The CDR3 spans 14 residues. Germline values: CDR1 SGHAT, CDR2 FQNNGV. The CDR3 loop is CASSFAIAKTEAFF. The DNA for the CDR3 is TGTGCCAGCAGCTTTGCTATAGCAAAGACTGAAGCTTTCTTT.

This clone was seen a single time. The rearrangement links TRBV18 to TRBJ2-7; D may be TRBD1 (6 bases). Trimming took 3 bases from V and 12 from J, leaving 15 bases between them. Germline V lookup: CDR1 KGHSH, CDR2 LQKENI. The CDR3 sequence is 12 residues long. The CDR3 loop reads CASSPAPGQGYF. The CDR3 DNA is TGTGCCAGCTCACCCGCCCCGGGACAAGGGTACTTC.

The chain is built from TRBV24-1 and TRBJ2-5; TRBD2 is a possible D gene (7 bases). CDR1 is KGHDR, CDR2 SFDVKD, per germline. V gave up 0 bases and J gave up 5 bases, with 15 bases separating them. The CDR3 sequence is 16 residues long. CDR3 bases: TGTGCCACCAGTGATTTGAGGGGGGGAAGGCGGGAGACCCAGTACTTC. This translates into CATSDLRGGRRETQYF.

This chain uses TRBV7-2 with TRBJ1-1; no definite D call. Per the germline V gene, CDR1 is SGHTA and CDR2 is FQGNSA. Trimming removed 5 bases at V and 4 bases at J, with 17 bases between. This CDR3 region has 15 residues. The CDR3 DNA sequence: TGTGCCAGCAGCCCCCAGATCTCAGAGGGCACTGAAGCTTTCTTT. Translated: CASSPQISEGTEAFF.

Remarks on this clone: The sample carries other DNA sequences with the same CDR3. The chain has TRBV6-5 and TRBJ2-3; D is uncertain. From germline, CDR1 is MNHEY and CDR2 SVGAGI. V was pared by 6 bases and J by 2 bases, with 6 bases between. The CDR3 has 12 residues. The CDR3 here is CASSRTTDTQYF. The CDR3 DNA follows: TGTGCCAGCAGCCGGACCACAGATACGCAGTATTTT.

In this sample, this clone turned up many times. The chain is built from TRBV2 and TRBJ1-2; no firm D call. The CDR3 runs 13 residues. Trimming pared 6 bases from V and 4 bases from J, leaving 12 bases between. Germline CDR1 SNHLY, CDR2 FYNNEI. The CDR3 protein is CASSNRNPYGYTF. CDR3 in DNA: TGTGCCAGCAGCAACCGGAACCCCTATGGCTACACCTTC.

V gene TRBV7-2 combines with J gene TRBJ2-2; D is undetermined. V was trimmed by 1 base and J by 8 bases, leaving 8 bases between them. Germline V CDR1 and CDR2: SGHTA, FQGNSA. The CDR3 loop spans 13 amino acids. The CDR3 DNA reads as TGTGCCAGCAGCTTAGGGGTGTTGGGGGAGCTGTTTTTT. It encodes CASSLGVLGELFF.

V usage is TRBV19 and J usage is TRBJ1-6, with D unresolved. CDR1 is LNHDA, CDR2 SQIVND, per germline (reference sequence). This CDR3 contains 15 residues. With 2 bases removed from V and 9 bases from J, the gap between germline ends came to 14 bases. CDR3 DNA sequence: TGTGCCAGTAGTATATTGGCAGGCGATGGTTCACCCCTCCACTTT. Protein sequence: CASSILAGDGSPLHF.

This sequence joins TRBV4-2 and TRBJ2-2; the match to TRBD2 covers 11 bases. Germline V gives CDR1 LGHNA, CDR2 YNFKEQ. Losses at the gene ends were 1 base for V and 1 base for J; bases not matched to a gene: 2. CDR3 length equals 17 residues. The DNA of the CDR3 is TGTGCCAGCAGCCAAGTTCTAGCGGGGGGGAACACCGGGGAGCTGTTTTTT. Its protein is CASSQVLAGGNTGELFF.

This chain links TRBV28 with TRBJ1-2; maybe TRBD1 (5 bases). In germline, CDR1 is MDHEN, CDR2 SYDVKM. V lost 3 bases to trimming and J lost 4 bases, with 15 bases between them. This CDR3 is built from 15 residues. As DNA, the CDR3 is TGTGCCAGCAGTTTGCCTCAGGGTGTCCCCTATGGCTACACCTTC. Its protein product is CASSLPQGVPYGYTF.

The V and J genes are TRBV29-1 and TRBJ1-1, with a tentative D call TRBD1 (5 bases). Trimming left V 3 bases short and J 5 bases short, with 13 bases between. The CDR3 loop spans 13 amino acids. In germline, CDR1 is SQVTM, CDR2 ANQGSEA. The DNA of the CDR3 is TGCAGCGTTGATCGGGGCGGTGGGACTGAAGCTTTCTTT. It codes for CSVDRGGGTEAFF.

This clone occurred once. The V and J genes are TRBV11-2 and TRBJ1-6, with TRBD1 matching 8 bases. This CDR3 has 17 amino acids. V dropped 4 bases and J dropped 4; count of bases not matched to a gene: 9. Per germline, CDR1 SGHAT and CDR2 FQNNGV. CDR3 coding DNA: TGTGCCAGCAGCTACACCCAGGGGGCTACGTATAATTCACCCCTCCACTTT. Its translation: CASSYTQGATYNSPLHF.

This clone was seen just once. CDR3 region: CASSIPQGAAFF. The CDR3 DNA reads TGTGCCAGCAGCATTCCCCAGGGGGCAGCTTTCTTT. The chain recombines TRBV11-1 with TRBJ1-1; 8 nucleotides agree with TRBD1. Germline loops: CDR1 SGHAT, CDR2 FQDESV (reference sequence). V gave up 5 bases and J gave up 10 bases; unmatched junction bases: 6. There are 12 residues in the CDR3.

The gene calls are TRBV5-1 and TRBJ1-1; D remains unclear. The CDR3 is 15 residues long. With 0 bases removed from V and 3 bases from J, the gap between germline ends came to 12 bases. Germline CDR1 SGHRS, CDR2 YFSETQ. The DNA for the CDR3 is TGCGCCAGCAGCTTGGAAGTCAGGTCGGACACTGAAGCTTTCTTT. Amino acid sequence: CASSLEVRSDTEAFF. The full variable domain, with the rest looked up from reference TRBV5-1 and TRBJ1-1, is KAGVTQTPRYLIKTRGQQVTLSCSPISGHRSVSWYQQTPGQGLQFLFEYFSETQRNKGNFPGRFSGRQFSNSRSEMNVSTLELGDSALYLCASSLEVRSDTEAFFGQGTRLTVV.

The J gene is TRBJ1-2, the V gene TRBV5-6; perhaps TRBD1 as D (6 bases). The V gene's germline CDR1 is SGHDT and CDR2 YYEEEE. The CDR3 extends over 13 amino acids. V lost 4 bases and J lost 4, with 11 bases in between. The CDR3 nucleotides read TGTGCCAGCAGCCCAGACAGGACCTATGGCTACACCTTC. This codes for CASSPDRTYGYTF.